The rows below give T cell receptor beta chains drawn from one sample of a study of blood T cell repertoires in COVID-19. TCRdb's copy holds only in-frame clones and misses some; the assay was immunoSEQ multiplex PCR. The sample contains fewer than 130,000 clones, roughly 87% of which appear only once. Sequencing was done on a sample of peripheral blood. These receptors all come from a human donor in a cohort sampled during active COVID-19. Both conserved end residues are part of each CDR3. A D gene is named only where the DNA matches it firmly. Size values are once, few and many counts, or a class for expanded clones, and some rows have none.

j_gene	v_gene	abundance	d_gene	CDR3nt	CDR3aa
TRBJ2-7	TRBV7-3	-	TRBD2	TGTGCCAGCAGCTTAAAGGCTGGGGGGACTAGCGGGAGCTCCTACGAGCAGTACTTC	CASSLKAGGTSGSSYEQYF
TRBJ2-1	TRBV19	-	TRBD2	TGTGCCAGTAGTACCACTAGCGGGGCTGGCAATGAGCAGTTCTTC	CASSTTSGAGNEQFF
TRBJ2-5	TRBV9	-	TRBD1	TGTGCCAGCAGCGTAGGAGTGGGGGACAGGATAGGCGAGACCCAGTACTTC	CASSVGVGDRIGETQYF
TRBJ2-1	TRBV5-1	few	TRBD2	TGCGCCAGCAGCTTGTTGGGACTAGCCTACAATGAGCAGTTCTTC	CASSLLGLAYNEQFF
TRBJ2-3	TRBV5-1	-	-	TGCGCCAGCAGCACAAGGCCGGGGGGCACAGATACGCAGTATTTT	CASSTRPGGTDTQYF
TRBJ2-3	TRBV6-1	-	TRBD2	TGTGCCAGCAGTGTACTGCCTAGCGGGGGGAGCACAGATACGCAGTATTTT	CASSVLPSGGSTDTQYF
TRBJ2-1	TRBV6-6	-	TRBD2	TGTGCCAGCAGTTGGGGGGGAGTACGTTCCTACAATGAGCAGTTCTTC	CASSWGGVRSYNEQFF
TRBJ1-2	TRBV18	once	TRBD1	TGTGCCAGCTCACTATCCGGGACAGGGATTGGCTACACCTTC	CASSLSGTGIGYTF
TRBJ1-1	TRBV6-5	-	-	TGTGCCAGCAGTTACTCACGGGGGGCGTTCGCTGAAGCTTTCTTT	CASSYSRGAFAEAFF
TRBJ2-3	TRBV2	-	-	TGTGCCAGCAAAACACAACAGGGAATAGGGCCCACAGATACGCAGTATTTT	CASKTQQGIGPTDTQYF
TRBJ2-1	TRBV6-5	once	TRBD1	TGTGCCAGCAGATCCACAGGGGGTCCCTACAATGAGCAGTTCTTC	CASRSTGGPYNEQFF
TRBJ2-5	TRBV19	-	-	TGTGCCAGTAGTATGTCGGGGGGCGGGGGCCGGGGGGAGACCCAGTACTTC	CASSMSGGGGRGETQYF
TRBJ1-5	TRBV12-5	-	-	TGTGCTAGTGACCCATCAGGACACCCGAGCAATCAGCCCCAGCATTTT	CASDPSGHPSNQPQHF
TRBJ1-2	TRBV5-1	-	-	TGCGCCAGCAGCTTGGTTCGAGCGAACTATGGCTACACCTTC	CASSLVRANYGYTF
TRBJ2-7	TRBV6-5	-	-	TGTGCCAGCATGGGCAGGGGCATTTCCTACGAGCAGTACTTC	CASMGRGISYEQYF
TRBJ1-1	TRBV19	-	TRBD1	TGTGCCAGTAGTATTAACAGGGGCGGTACTGAAGCTTTCTTT	CASSINRGGTEAFF
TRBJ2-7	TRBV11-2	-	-	TGTGCCAGCAGCCCCGGTGCAGGGGCGAGCGAGCAGTACTTC	CASSPGAGASEQYF
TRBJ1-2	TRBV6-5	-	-	TGTGCCAGCAGTCCGGGGGGGGGTTCTCTTCTCGGCTACACCTTC	CASSPGGGSLLGYTF
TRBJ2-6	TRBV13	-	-	TGTGCCAGCAGCTCACACGTCTCTGGGGCCAACGTCCTGACTTTC	CASSSHVSGANVLTF
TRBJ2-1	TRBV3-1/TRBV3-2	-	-	TGTGCCAGCAGCCAAGATCGGGATTACAATGAGCAGTTCTTC	CASSQDRDYNEQFF
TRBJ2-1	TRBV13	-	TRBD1	TGTGCCAGCAACCCCGGGACAGGGGCCCCTGGTGAGCAGTTCTTC	CASNPGTGAPGEQFF
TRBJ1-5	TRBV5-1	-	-	TGCGCCACCAGATATAGCAATCAGCCCCAGCATTTT	CATRYSNQPQHF
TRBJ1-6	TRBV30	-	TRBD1	TGTGCCTGGAGCCCGGGACAGGGGCTTCGTTCACCCCTCCACTTT	CAWSPGQGLRSPLHF
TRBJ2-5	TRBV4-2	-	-	TGTGCCAGCAGCCAAGATCTAAAGGGGTCGGAGACCCAGTACTTC	CASSQDLKGSETQYF
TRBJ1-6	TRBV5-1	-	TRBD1	TGCGCCAGCAGCTCTCTCTTTTCCGGGACAGGGGGTTCACCCCTCCACTTT	CASSSLFSGTGGSPLHF
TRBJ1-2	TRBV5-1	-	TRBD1	TGCGCCAGCAGCTTGCGGACAGGGGGCGGTGACTATGGCTACACCTTC	CASSLRTGGGDYGYTF
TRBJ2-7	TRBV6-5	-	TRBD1	TGTGCCAGCACCAGGACAGGGGGCGACGAGCAGTACTTC	CASTRTGGDEQYF
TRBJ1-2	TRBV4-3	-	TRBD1	TGCGCCAGCAGCCGAGACGGGACAGCCGACTATGGCTACACCTTC	CASSRDGTADYGYTF
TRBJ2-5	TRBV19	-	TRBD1	TGTGCCAGTAGCGACAGGGTAGAGACCCAGTACTTC	CASSDRVETQYF
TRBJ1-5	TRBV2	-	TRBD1	TGTGCCAGCAGTGAATCCGTCGACAGGGGTTGGGGACAGCCCCAGCATTTT	CASSESVDRGWGQPQHF
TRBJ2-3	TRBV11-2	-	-	TGTGCCAGCAGCAGCTCCACAGATACGCAGTATTTT	CASSSSTDTQYF
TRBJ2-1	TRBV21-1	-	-	-	CASSKDFAEGSYNEQFF
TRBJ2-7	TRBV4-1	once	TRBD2	TGCGCCAGCAGCCAACAGCGGGGGGGAAACTACGAGCAGTACTTC	CASSQQRGGNYEQYF
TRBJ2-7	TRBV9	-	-	TGTGCCAGCAGCCTTGGGGGCAGCTCCTACGAGCAGTACTTC	CASSLGGSSYEQYF
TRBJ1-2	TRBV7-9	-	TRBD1	TGTGCCAGCAGCCAAACAGGGGCCTATGGCTACACCTTC	CASSQTGAYGYTF
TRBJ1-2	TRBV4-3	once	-	TGCGCCAGCAGCACTCGGACAGAGGGCCCTGGCTACACCTTC	CASSTRTEGPGYTF
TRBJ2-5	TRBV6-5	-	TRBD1	TGTGCCAGCCGAACGAGGAACAGGGGTCAAGAGACCCAGTACTTC	CASRTRNRGQETQYF
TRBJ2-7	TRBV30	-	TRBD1	TGTGCCTGGGACAGGGACTACGAGCAGTACTTC	CAWDRDYEQYF
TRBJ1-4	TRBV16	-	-	TGTGCCAGCAGCCAATCGGGCTGGTCTAATGAAAAACTGTTTTTT	CASSQSGWSNEKLFF
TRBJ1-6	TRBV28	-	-	TGTGCCAGCAGTCCTGGGAGCCTGTTTAGTGGTTCACCCCTCCACTTT	CASSPGSLFSGSPLHF
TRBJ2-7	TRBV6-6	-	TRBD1	TGTGCCAGCAGTCCTACGACAGGGACCCACTACGAGCAGTACTTC	CASSPTTGTHYEQYF
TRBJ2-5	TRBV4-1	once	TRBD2	TGCGCCAGCAGCCAAGTAGGACTAGCGTCTGAGACCCAGTACTTC	CASSQVGLASETQYF
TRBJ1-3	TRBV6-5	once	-	TGTGCCAGCAGTTACGCGGGCGCCGAGGGAAACACCATATATTTT	CASSYAGAEGNTIYF
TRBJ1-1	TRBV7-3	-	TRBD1	TGTGCCAGCAGCCCGGACAGGGGGTTAAACACTGAAGCTTTCTTT	CASSPDRGLNTEAFF
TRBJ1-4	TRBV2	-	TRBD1	TGTGCCAGCAGTCTGGACAGGTTGGAAAAACTGTTTTTT	CASSLDRLEKLFF
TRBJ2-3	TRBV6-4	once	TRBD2	TGTGCCAGCAGAGGGACTAGCGGGGCACAGGATACGCAGTATTTT	CASRGTSGAQDTQYF
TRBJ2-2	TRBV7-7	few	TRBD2	TGTGCTAGCTGCCCTAGCGGGGGGAACACCGGGGAGCTGTTTTTT	CASCPSGGNTGELFF
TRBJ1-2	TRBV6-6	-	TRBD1	TGTGCCAGCAGAGACAGGGCTGGCGTTCGTGGCTACACCTTC	CASRDRAGVRGYTF
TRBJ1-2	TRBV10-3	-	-	TGTGCCATCAAAGCGGGCGGGGGGACCGGTTACGGCTACACCTTC	CAIKAGGGTGYGYTF
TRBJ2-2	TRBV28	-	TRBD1	TGTGCCAGCCTCGGACAGGGGAACACCGGGGAGCTGTTTTTT	CASLGQGNTGELFF
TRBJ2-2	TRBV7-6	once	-	TGTGCCAGCAGCCCCCCTCCCGGTCGCGGGAACACCGGGGAGCTGTTTTTT	CASSPPPGRGNTGELFF
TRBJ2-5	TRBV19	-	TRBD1	TGTGCCAGTAGTATCGGACAGGGTATGGAGACCCAGTACTTC	CASSIGQGMETQYF
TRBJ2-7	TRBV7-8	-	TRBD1	TGTGCCAGCAACCCTCAGGGGGCTCGGGGCTACGAGCAGTACTTC	CASNPQGARGYEQYF
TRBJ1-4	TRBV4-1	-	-	TGCGCCAGCAGCCAAGATCCACGGGTCAGTGATGAAAAACTGTTTTTT	CASSQDPRVSDEKLFF